The 16 T cell receptor beta chains below all came from one sample that was sequenced in a study of blood T cell repertoires in COVID-19. Assay: immunoSEQ multiplex PCR; the TCRdb copy retains only in-frame clones and omits some. The sample carries around 42,000 clones, roughly 76% recorded once. Sequencing was performed on peripheral blood. Source of these receptors: a man between 65 and 79 years old with active or convalescent COVID-19.

This CDR3 reads CAWSGGEETQYF. The CDR3 coding sequence is TGTGCCTGGAGCGGGGGTGAAGAGACCCAGTACTTC. The V call is TRBV30, the J call TRBJ2-5; maybe TRBD2 (6 bases). This CDR3 has 12 amino acids. The ends were cut back, 3 bases at V and 3 bases at J, with 8 bases in the middle. CDR1 is GTSNPN and CDR2 is SVGIG in the germline V gene (reference sequence).

CDR3 region: CASSSSFPDRANYGYTF. CDR3 DNA sequence: TGTGCCAGCAGCTCGTCCTTTCCGGACAGGGCGAACTATGGCTACACCTTC. J is TRBJ1-2 and V is TRBV11-2; the match to TRBD1 covers 8 bases. The V gene's germline CDR1 is SGHAT and CDR2 FQNNGV. CDR3 length equals 17 residues. J gave up 2 bases and V 4 bases, and 12 bases lay outside the gene matches.

With regard to this clone: A junction boundary mismatches the germline segment, possibly from a read error. This chain joins TRBV2 and TRBJ1-2, with 8 bases aligning to TRBD1. This CDR3 comprises 12 residues. CDR1 SNHLY and CDR2 FYNNEI come from the germline V gene. As DNA, the CDR3 is TGTGCCAGCATCCTTGACAGGGGCCCCATCGCCTTC. Translating it yields CASILDRGPIAF.

The V and J genes are TRBV6-5 and TRBJ1-3; D ambiguous. Germline V gene sequence: CDR1 MNHEY, CDR2 SVGAGI. V was clipped by 0 bases and J by 3 bases, with 12 bases between them. CDR3 length equals 16 residues. The CDR3 DNA reads as TGTGCCAGCAGTTACTCACGGACCGGAGGTGGAAACACCATATATTTT. The encoded protein is CASSYSRTGGGNTIYF.

The chain is built from TRBV9 and TRBJ2-1; 8 bases map to TRBD2. Trimming cost V 4 bases and J 5 bases; bases outside gene matches: 8. CDR1 is SGDLS, CDR2 YYNGEE, per germline. The CDR3 extends over 15 amino acids. Here the CDR3 DNA reads TGTGCCAGCAGCACTAGTAGCGGGGCACACAATGAGCAGTTCTTC. It is translated as CASSTSSGAHNEQFF.

The chain uses TRBV30 and TRBJ2-7; 9 nucleotides match TRBD1. Looked up from germline, CDR1 is GTSNPN and CDR2 is SVGIG (reference sequence). The CDR3 has 12 residues. V lost 5 bases and J lost 6; bases outside the gene matches: 5. The CDR3 DNA reads TGTGCCTGGGACAGGGGGGAAGGCGAGCAGTACTTC. Translating it yields CAWDRGEGEQYF.

The chain is built from TRBV6-5 and TRBJ2-1; D is uncertain. Germline V gene data show CDR1 as MNHEY and CDR2 as SVGAGI. V was shortened by 6 bases and J by 9 bases, with 15 bases between the two germline ends. The CDR3 runs to 13 residues. The CDR3 region has the DNA TGTGCCAGCAGCATGAATCAGCGATTTGAGCAGTTCTTC. This codes for CASSMNQRFEQFF.

V usage is TRBV18 and J usage is TRBJ1-6; D remains ambiguous. The CDR3 runs 14 residues. Between the trimmed V and J ends, which lost 0 bases and 7 bases, there was a span of 7 bases. The germline gives CDR1 KGHSH, CDR2 LQKENI. The CDR3 region has the DNA TGTGCCAGCTCACCACCGGAGGCAAATTCACCCCTCCACTTT. Translation gives CASSPPEANSPLHF. The whole variable domain, filled in from reference TRBV18 and TRBJ1-6, reads NAGVMQNPRHLVRRRGQEARLRCSPMKGHSHVYWYRQLPEEGLKFMVYLQKENIIDESGMPKERFSAEFPKEGPSILRIQQVVRGDSAAYFCASSPPEANSPLHFGNGTRLTVT.

J is TRBJ2-3 and V is TRBV12-5; D gene ambiguous. The CDR3 sequence is 15 residues long. Germline V gene data show CDR1 as LGHNT and CDR2 as FRNRAP. The V end lost 2 bases, the J end lost 2 bases, and 11 bases lay between the germline ends. The CDR3 nucleotides read TGTGCTAGTGGTTTGTCATCGAGTCTCACAGATACGCAGTATTTT. Amino acid sequence: CASGLSSSLTDTQYF. The full variable domain, rest sourced from reference TRBV12-5 and TRBJ2-3, is DARVTQTPRHKVTEMGQEVTMRCQPILGHNTVFWYRQTMMQGLELLAYFRNRAPLDDSGMPKDRFSAEMPDATLATLKIQPSEPRDSAVYFCASGLSSSLTDTQYFGPGTRLTVL.

V gene TRBV6-1 combines with J gene TRBJ2-2, with D maybe TRBD2 (5 bases). CDR3 length equals 13 residues. From germline, CDR1 is MNHNS and CDR2 SASEGT. Trimming left V 1 base short and J 7 bases short, with 7 bases between. CDR3 nucleotides: TGTGCCAGCAGTGAAGTGAGGGTCGGGGAGCTGTTTTTT. Its translation: CASSEVRVGELFF.

In its sample, this clone was seen once. The rearrangement uses TRBV23-1 and TRBJ2-7, with TRBD1 identical over 7 bases. TRBV23-1 falls under the ORF class, with uncertain function. J lost 3 bases, V lost 3 bases, and 17 bases had no gene match. The CDR3 has 18 amino acids. CDR3 loop: CASSQYTATGAENYEQYF. CDR3 in DNA: TGCGCCAGCAGTCAGTATACCGCAACAGGGGCGGAAAACTACGAGCAGTACTTC.

This sequence joins TRBV5-6 and TRBJ1-2; tentatively, D is TRBD1 (5 bases). This CDR3 contains 13 residues. Germline values: CDR1 SGHDT, CDR2 YYEEEE. Trimming shortened V by 2 bases and J by 8 bases, and 13 bases separated the two germline ends. The CDR3 DNA reads TGTGCCAGCAGCTTTCTTCAGGGCAGAGGCTACACCTTC. Protein product: CASSFLQGRGYTF.

The J gene is TRBJ1-2, the V gene TRBV2, with D possibly being TRBD1 (5 bases). Deletions cut 8 bases from V and 4 bases from J, with 11 bases between. This CDR3 comprises 12 residues. Germline CDR1 reads SNHLY; CDR2 reads FYNNEI. The CDR3 here is CASEFQGYGYTF. DNA for the CDR3: TGTGCCAGCGAGTTCCAGGGCTATGGCTACACCTTC.

The chain joins TRBV3-1 (or the pseudogene TRBV3-2) to TRBJ1-1; D ambiguous. The V end lost 1 base, the J end lost 4 bases, and 13 bases lay between the germline ends. CDR1 is LGHDT and CDR2 is YNNKEL in the germline V gene (reference sequence). The CDR3 contains 15 residues. Here the CDR3 DNA reads TGTGCCAGCAGCCAAGTGTCCCTTACGGTCACTGAAGCTTTCTTT. Protein: CASSQVSLTVTEAFF.

The genes are TRBV19 and TRBJ1-2, with 7 positions matching TRBD1. Germline values: CDR1 LNHDA, CDR2 SQIVND (reference sequence). The CDR3 runs to 16 residues. The V gene end was trimmed by 6 bases and the J gene end by 8 bases; junction bases not matched to a gene: 18. CDR3 DNA: TGTGCCAGTAGAAACCCACAGGGGCATAAATCCTTCGGCTACACCTTC. The encoded protein is CASRNPQGHKSFGYTF.

The chain links TRBV5-4 to TRBJ1-2; possibly TRBD1 for D (5 bases). The ends were cut back, 6 bases at V and 6 bases at J, with 18 bases in the middle. Germline values: CDR1 SGHNT, CDR2 YYREEE (reference sequence). This CDR3 has 14 amino acids. CDR3 protein: CASTPKAGGNGYTF. CDR3 nucleotide sequence: TGTGCCAGCACACCAAAGGCGGGGGGAAATGGCTACACCTTC.